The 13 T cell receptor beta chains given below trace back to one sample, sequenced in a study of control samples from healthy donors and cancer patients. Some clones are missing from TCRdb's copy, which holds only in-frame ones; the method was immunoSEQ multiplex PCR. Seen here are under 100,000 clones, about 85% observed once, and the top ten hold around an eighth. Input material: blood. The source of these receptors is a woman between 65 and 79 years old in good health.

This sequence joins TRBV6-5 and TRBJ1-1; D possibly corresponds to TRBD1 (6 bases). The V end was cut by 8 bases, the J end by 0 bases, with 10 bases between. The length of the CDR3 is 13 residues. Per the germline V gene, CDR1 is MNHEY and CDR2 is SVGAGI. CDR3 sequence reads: CASETGLNTEAFF. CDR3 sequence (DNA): TGTGCCAGCGAAACAGGGTTGAACACTGAAGCTTTCTTT.

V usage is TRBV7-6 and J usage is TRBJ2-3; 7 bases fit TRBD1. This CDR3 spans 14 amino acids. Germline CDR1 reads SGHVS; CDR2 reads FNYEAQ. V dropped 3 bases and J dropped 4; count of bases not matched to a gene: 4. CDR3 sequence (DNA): TGTGCCAGCAGCTTCACCCAGGGGGCAGATACGCAGTATTTT. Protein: CASSFTQGADTQYF.

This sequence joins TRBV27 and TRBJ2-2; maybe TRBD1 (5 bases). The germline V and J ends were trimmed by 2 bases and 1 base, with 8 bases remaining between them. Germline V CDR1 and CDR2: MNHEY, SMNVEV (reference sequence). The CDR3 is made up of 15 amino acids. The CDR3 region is CASSLRQGNTGELFF. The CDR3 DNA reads TGTGCCAGCAGTTTAAGGCAGGGGAACACCGGGGAGCTGTTTTTT.

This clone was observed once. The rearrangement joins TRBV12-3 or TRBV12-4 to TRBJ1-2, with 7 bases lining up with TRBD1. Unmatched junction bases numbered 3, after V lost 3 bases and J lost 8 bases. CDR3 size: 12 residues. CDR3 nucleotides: TGTGCCAGCAGTTTGGAGGGGGCGGGCTACACCTTC. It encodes CASSLEGAGYTF.

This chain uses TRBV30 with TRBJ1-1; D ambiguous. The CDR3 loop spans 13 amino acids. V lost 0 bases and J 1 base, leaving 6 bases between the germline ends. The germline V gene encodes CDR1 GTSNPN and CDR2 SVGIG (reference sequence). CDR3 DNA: TGTGCCTGGAGTGTAGGAAAGAACACTGAAGCTTTCTTT. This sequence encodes CAWSVGKNTEAFF.

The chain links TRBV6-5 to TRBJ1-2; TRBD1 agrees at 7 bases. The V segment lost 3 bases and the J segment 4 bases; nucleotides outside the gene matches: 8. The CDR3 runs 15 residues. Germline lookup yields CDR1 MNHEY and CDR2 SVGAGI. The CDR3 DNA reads TGTGCCAGCAGTTATCTGGCAGGGGGAGTCTATGGCTACACCTTC. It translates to CASSYLAGGVYGYTF.

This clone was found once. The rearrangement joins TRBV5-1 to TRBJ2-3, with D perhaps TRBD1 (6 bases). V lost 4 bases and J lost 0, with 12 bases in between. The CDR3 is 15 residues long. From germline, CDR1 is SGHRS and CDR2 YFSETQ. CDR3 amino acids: CASSMGQSSTDTQYF. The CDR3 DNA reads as TGCGCCAGCAGCATGGGACAATCTAGCACAGATACGCAGTATTTT. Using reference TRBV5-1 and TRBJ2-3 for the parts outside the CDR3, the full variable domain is KAGVTQTPRYLIKTRGQQVTLSCSPISGHRSVSWYQQTPGQGLQFLFEYFSETQRNKGNFPGRFSGRQFSNSRSEMNVSTLELGDSALYLCASSMGQSSTDTQYFGPGTRLTVL.

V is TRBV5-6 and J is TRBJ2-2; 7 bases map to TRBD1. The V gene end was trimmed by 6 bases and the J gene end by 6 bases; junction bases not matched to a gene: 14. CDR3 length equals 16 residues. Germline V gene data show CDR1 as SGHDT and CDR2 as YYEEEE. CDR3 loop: CASTTTGVGPAGELFF. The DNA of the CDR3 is TGTGCCAGCACCACAACAGGGGTTGGGCCCGCCGGGGAGCTGTTTTTT.

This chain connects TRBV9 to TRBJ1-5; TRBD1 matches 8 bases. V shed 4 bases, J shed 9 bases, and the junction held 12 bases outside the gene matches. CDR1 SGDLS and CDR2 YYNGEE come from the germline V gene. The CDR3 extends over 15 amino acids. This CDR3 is CASSPGQGLGRPQHF. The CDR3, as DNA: TGTGCCAGCAGCCCTGGACAGGGCTTGGGAAGGCCCCAGCATTTT. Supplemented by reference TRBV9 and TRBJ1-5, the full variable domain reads DSGVTQTPKHLITATGQRVTLRCSPRSGDLSVYWYQQSLDQGLQFLIQYYNGEERAKGNILERFSAQQFPDLHSELNLSSLELGDSALYFCASSPGQGLGRPQHFGDGTRLSIL.

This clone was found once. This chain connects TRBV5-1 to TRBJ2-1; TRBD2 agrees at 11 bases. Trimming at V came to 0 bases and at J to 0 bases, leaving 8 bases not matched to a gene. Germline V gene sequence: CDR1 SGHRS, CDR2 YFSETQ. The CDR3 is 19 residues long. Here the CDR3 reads CASSLVGSGRGSSYNEQFF. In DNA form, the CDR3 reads TGCGCCAGCAGCTTGGTCGGTAGCGGGAGGGGTAGCTCCTACAATGAGCAGTTCTTC.

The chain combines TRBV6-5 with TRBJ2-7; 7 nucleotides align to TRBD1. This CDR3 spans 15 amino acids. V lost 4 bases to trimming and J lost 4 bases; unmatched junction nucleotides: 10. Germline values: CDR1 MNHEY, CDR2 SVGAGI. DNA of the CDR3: TGTGCCAGCAGTTCGACAGGGAATCTCCCTTACGAGCAGTACTTC. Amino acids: CASSSTGNLPYEQYF.

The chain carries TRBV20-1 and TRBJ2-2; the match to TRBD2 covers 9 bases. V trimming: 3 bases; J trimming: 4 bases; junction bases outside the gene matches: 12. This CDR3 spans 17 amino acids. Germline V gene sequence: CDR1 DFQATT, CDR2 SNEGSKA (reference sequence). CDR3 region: CSASPFGGGLATGELFF. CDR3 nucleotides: TGCAGTGCTAGTCCTTTTGGGGGGGGACTAGCCACCGGGGAGCTGTTTTTT.

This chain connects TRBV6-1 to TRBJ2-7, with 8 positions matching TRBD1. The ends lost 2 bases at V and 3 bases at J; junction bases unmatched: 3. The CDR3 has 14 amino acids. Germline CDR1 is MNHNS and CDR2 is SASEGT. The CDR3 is CASSEQQGDYEQYF. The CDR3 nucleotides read TGTGCCAGCAGTGAACAACAGGGGGACTACGAGCAGTACTTC.